The 16 T cell receptor beta chains below were found in one sample sequenced in a study of CD8 T cells in Susac syndrome. Random hexamers were used to reverse transcribe the RNA input (roughly 0.5 to 1 ug). Via MiXCR, TCRdb re-called the immunoSEQ multiplex PCR reads, giving one row per CDR3 protein. The data show 150,000 to 200,000 distinct CDR3 sequences, 85% to 95% seen once. The sequencing sample was made of CD4+ T cells from PBMCs. The receptors originated from a human donor in good health.

V gene TRBV4-1 combines with J gene TRBJ1-3, with 8 bases lining up with TRBD1. CDR3 length equals 17 residues. CDR1 and CDR2 from the germline V gene are MGHRA and YSYEKL. Trimming at V came to 0 bases and at J to 3 bases, leaving 7 bases not matched to a gene. The CDR3 protein is CASSQDPGQANGNTIYF. The CDR3 coding sequence is TGCGCCAGCAGCCAAGACCCGGGACAGGCTAATGGAAACACCATATATTTT.

The chain recombines TRBV30 with TRBJ2-2; D is ambiguous. CDR1 GTSNPN and CDR2 SVGIG come from the germline V gene (reference sequence). Trimming took 0 bases from V and 4 from J, leaving 9 bases between them. The CDR3 spans 14 residues. The CDR3 region is CAWSVLGVTGELFF. CDR3 in DNA: TGTGCCTGGAGTGTACTTGGGGTCACCGGGGAGCTGTTTTTT.

V gene TRBV19 combines with J gene TRBJ1-1, with D uncertain. The CDR3 is made up of 13 amino acids. The ends were cut back, 3 bases at V and 4 bases at J, with 9 bases in the middle. Looked up from germline, CDR1 is LNHDA and CDR2 is SQIVND (reference sequence). Here the CDR3 reads CASSMAQFTEAFF. In nucleotides, the CDR3 is TGTGCCAGTAGTATGGCCCAGTTCACTGAAGCTTTCTTT. Based on the CDR3 plus reference TRBV19 and TRBJ1-1, the full variable domain is DGGITQSPKYLFRKEGQNVTLSCEQNLNHDAMYWYRQDPGQGLRLIYYSQIVNDFQKGDIAEGYSVSREKKESFPLTVTSAQKNPTAFYLCASSMAQFTEAFFGQGTRLTVV.

This CDR3 is CATGGLQETQYF. As DNA, the CDR3 is TGTGCCACCGGCGGGCTACAAGAGACCCAGTACTTC. V and J are TRBV10-3 and TRBJ2-5; D is perhaps TRBD2 (5 bases). This CDR3 has 12 amino acids. V was pared by 10 bases and J by 2 bases, with 11 bases between. Germline values: CDR1 ENHRY, CDR2 SYGVKD.

This rearrangement joins TRBV30 to TRBJ1-1, with no clear D. V lost 3 bases, J lost 1 base, and 3 bases lay in between. CDR3 length equals 11 residues. Germline-derived CDR1 and CDR2 are GTSNPN and SVGIG (reference sequence). The CDR3 DNA is TGTGCCTGGAGAGGGAACACTGAAGCTTTCTTT. Translated, it gives CAWRGNTEAFF.

J is TRBJ2-2 and V is TRBV5-1; the D is unclear. With 4 bases removed from V and 4 bases from J, the gap between germline ends came to 8 bases. Per the germline V gene, CDR1 is SGHRS and CDR2 is YFSETQ. The CDR3 runs 13 residues. The CDR3 nucleotides are TGCGCCAGCAGCGGCTTCATCACCGGGGAGCTGTTTTTT. Protein product: CASSGFITGELFF. Variable domain in full (rest from reference TRBV5-1 and TRBJ2-2): KAGVTQTPRYLIKTRGQQVTLSCSPISGHRSVSWYQQTPGQGLQFLFEYFSETQRNKGNFPGRFSGRQFSNSRSEMNVSTLELGDSALYLCASSGFITGELFFGEGSRLTVL.

CDR3 sequence: CASSEGEGNIQYF. CDR3 nucleotide sequence: TGTGCCAGCAGTGAAGGGGAGGGAAACATTCAGTACTTC. The chain joins TRBV2 to TRBJ2-4; the match to TRBD2 covers 7 bases. The CDR3 loop spans 13 amino acids. The V and J ends lost 1 base and 6 bases, in that order; junction bases with no gene match: 0. Germline values: CDR1 SNHLY, CDR2 FYNNEI.

The chain combines TRBV12-3 or TRBV12-4 with TRBJ2-7; 9 nucleotides line up with TRBD2. This CDR3 is built from 12 residues. V was pared by 6 bases and J by 6 bases, with 3 bases of the junction left unmatched. The CDR3 spells CASRAGGLEQYF. The DNA for the CDR3 is TGTGCCAGCAGGGCGGGGGGGCTCGAGCAGTACTTC.

The chain employs TRBV9 and TRBJ1-6; D is undetermined. The germline gives CDR1 SGDLS, CDR2 YYNGEE. Trimming shortened V by 0 bases and J by 7 bases, and 5 bases separated the two germline ends. This CDR3 has 13 residues. Here the CDR3 DNA reads TGTGCCAGCAGCGTAGACGGGAATTCACCCCTCCACTTT. It yields the protein CASSVDGNSPLHF.

In this sample, this clonotype turned up once. The chain carries TRBV3-1 and TRBJ1-5, with no clear D. The length of the CDR3 is 11 residues. Trimming shortened V by 1 base and J by 11 bases, and 6 bases separated the two germline ends. Germline CDR1 is LGHDT and CDR2 is YNNKEL (reference sequence). The CDR3 region is CASSQGMAQHF. Here the CDR3 DNA reads TGTGCCAGCAGCCAAGGAATGGCCCAGCATTTT.

The chain combines TRBV5-6 with TRBJ1-1; TRBD1 is a possible D gene (6 bases). The CDR3 consists of 15 residues. Germline CDR1 is SGHDT and CDR2 is YYEEEE. The V end was cut by 0 bases, the J end by 2 bases, with 11 bases between. The CDR3 nucleotides are TGTGCCAGCAGCTTGGAAGGACAGCGAAACACTGAAGCTTTCTTT. Residues: CASSLEGQRNTEAFF.

This rearrangement joins TRBV7-8 to TRBJ1-2, with 10 bases lining up with TRBD1. The germline V gene encodes CDR1 SGHVS and CDR2 FQNEAQ. The CDR3 spans 13 residues. Trimming at V came to 10 bases and at J to 5 bases, leaving 7 bases not matched to a gene. CDR3 sequence: CATRGTGEYGYTF. The CDR3 coding sequence is TGTGCCACCCGAGGGACAGGGGAATATGGCTACACCTTC.

This clonotype was picked up one time. This chain connects TRBV19 to TRBJ1-1; D may be TRBD1 (5 bases). Trimming took off 7 bases at V and 0 bases at J, with 12 bases between the two ends. This CDR3 is 14 amino acids long. Germline V lookup: CDR1 LNHDA, CDR2 SQIVND (reference sequence). CDR3 in DNA: TGTGCCAGTACCGGAGGACATTTGAACACTGAAGCTTTCTTT. Encoded protein: CASTGGHLNTEAFF. Full variable domain (rest looked up from reference TRBV19 and TRBJ1-1): DGGITQSPKYLFRKEGQNVTLSCEQNLNHDAMYWYRQDPGQGLRLIYYSQIVNDFQKGDIAEGYSVSREKKESFPLTVTSAQKNPTAFYLCASTGGHLNTEAFFGQGTRLTVV.

The chain links TRBV3-1 to TRBJ2-3; 9 bases align to TRBD1. V trimming: 4 bases; J trimming: 2 bases; junction bases outside the gene matches: 7. From germline, CDR1 is LGHDT and CDR2 YNNKEL (reference sequence). This CDR3 is built from 16 residues. The CDR3 loop reads CASSPGTGRITDTQYF. In nucleotides, the CDR3 is TGTGCCAGCAGCCCCGGGACAGGGAGAATCACAGATACGCAGTATTTT.

This clonotype came up once. CDR3: CSARQAGAGDTQYF. The CDR3 DNA reads TGCAGTGCTAGACAAGCGGGGGCGGGAGATACGCAGTATTTT. V is TRBV20-1 and J is TRBJ2-3, with 8 bases lining up with TRBD2. The germline V gene has CDR1 DFQATT and CDR2 SNEGSKA (reference sequence). This CDR3 has 14 residues. Trimming cost V 2 bases and J 5 bases; bases outside gene matches: 6.

J is TRBJ1-5 and V is TRBV5-6, with D possibly TRBD1 on 6 matching bases. CDR3 length equals 13 residues. From germline, CDR1 is SGHDT and CDR2 YYEEEE. Trimming took 4 bases from V and 7 from J, leaving 12 bases between them. In nucleotides, the CDR3 is TGTGCCAGCAGCCCAGGGGCAGGGCAGCCCCAGCATTTT. Translation: CASSPGAGQPQHF. Full variable domain (remainder filled in from reference TRBV5-6 and TRBJ1-5): DAGVTQSPTHLIKTRGQQVTLRCSPKSGHDTVSWYQQALGQGPQFIFQYYEEEERQRGNFPDRFSGHQFPNYSSELNVNALLLGDSALYLCASSPGAGQPQHFGDGTRLSIL.